The 4 T cell receptor beta chains in this list originate from one sample, sequenced in a study of cytomegalovirus exposure and HLA in healthy donors. A multiplex PCR was run with 60 Vbeta primers and 13 Jbeta primers. The data were produced by immunoSEQ multiplex PCR, yet TCRdb's version contains in-frame clones alone and is incomplete. The repertoire holds 140,000 or so clones, with approximately 80% as singletons. Input material: PBMCs. Receptor source: a middle-aged woman in good health and CMV-seropositive.

This chain links TRBV6-5 with TRBJ2-1; 10 bases fit TRBD2. Germline loops: CDR1 MNHEY, CDR2 SVGAGI. V was clipped by 8 bases and J by 7 bases; unmatched bases: 11. The CDR3 spans 15 residues. CDR3 in amino acids: CASLIGEREGNEQFF. CDR3 sequence (DNA): TGTGCCAGCCTGATTGGAGAGCGGGAGGGAAATGAGCAGTTCTTC.

The genes are TRBV28 and TRBJ2-1, with a possible D match to TRBD1 (5 bases). V was clipped by 6 bases and J by 0 bases, with 9 bases between them. The CDR3 is made up of 14 amino acids. Germline-derived CDR1 and CDR2 are MDHEN and SYDVKM. The DNA for the CDR3 is TGTGCCAGCAGGAGACAGAGCTCCTACAATGAGCAGTTCTTC. Translated, it gives CASRRQSSYNEQFF.

V is TRBV7-8 and J is TRBJ2-5; 8 positions match TRBD1. The germline V gene encodes CDR1 SGHVS and CDR2 FQNEAQ. Trimming cost V 4 bases and J 5 bases; bases outside gene matches: 18. This CDR3 spans 18 amino acids. The CDR3 loop is CASSSVPGQAKKGETQYF. The CDR3 nucleotides are TGTGCCAGCAGCTCTGTCCCGGGACAGGCCAAAAAGGGGGAGACCCAGTACTTC. Variable domain in full (rest from reference TRBV7-8 and TRBJ2-5): GAGVSQSPRYKVAKRGQDVALRCDPISGHVSLFWYQQALGQGPEFLTYFQNEAQLDKSGLPSDRFFAERPEGSVSTLKIQRTQQEDSAVYLCASSSVPGQAKKGETQYFGPGTRLLVL.

This clone was counted once. The rearrangement links TRBV6-6 to TRBJ1-6; 8 bases fit TRBD1. V lost 7 bases to trimming and J lost 7 bases; unmatched junction nucleotides: 6. There are 14 residues in the CDR3. Germline CDR1 is MNHNY and CDR2 is SVGAGI (reference sequence). The CDR3 region is CASIPGQVNSPLHF. The CDR3 coding sequence is TGTGCCAGCATTCCGGGACAGGTCAATTCACCCCTCCACTTT.